The present T cell receptor (beta chain) was sequenced within a study of T cell repertoires in cytomegalovirus infection (dated by TCRdb to the late 2010s). Context from the whole study: Donor HLA type was relevant to the analysis, because carriage of CMV infection together with the matching HLA type was indicated by public TCR beta signatures.

Sequenced on an Illumina HiSeq 1500. TCRdb passed the public sequencing reads through fastp at Q25 and MiXCR, retaining productive beta sequences. Identical CDR3 protein sequences are pooled into one entry, listed with their most common genes and DNA. The sample data list roughly 300,000 distinct CDR3 sequences, and 20% to 30% of these were observed just once. The ten largest make up approximately 15% of the sample. Study-wide findings and limitations: The ex vivo response was dominated by HLA-C-restricted CMV-specific TCR beta clonotypes, which also provided the single most frequent clonotype in two of eight donors. Cumulative frequency of public TCR beta family members discriminated carriers of CMV infection plus the relevant HLA type in this cohort and an independent approximately 350-donor cohort.

As concerns this clonotype: Its antigen remains unidentified. Base quality data are lacking; no much larger clone is found one base away.

Trimming accounts for 4 bases at V and 2 bases at J, while the number of junction bases matched to no gene is 5. The CDR3, cysteine through phenylalanine, is 15 amino acids long. The read is trimmed to its CDR3 DNA, 45 bases read in frame from base 1. The germline V gene yields MNHEY for CDR1 and SVGAGI for CDR2. Source material: PBMCs. The TCR was taken from a human donor in good health (CMV status not recorded). Some clones in this sample may be carry-over from other donors' samples. Here the chain combines TRBV6-5 and TRBJ1-3; 7 junctional bases match TRBD1. Read as DNA, the sequence is TGTGCCAGCAGTTTAGCCGGGACAGCTGGAAACACCATATATTTT. Its amino acids are CASSLAGTAGNTIYF.